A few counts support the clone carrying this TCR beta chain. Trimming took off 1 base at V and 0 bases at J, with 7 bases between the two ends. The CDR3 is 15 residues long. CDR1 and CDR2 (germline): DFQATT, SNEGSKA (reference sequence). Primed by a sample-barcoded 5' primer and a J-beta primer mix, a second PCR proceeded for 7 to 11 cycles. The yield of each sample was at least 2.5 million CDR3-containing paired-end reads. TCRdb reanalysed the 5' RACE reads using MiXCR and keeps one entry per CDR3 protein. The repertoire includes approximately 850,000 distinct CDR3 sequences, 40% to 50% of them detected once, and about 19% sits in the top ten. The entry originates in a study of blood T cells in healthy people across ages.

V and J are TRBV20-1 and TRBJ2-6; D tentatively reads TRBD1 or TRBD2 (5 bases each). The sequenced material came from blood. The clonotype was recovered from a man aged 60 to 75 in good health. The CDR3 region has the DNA TGCAGTGCTAGAGTAGGGACCTCTGGGGCCAACGTCCTGACTTTC. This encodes CSARVGTSGANVLTF.